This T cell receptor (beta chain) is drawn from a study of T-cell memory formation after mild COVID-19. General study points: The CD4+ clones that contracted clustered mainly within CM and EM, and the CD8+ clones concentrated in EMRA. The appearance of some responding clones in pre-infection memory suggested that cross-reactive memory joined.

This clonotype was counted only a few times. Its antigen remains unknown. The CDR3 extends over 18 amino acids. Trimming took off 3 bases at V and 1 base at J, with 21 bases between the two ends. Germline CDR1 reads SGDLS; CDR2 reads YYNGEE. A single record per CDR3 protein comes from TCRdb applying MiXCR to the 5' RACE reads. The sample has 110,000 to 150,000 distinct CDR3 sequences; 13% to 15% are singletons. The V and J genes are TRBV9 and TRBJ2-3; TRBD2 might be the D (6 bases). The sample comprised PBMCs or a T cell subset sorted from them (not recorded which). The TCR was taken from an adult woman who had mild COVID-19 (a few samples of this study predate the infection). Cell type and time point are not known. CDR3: CASSAYPLPGLGTDTQYF. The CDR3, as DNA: TGTGCCAGCAGCGCATACCCTCTTCCGGGACTTGGCACAGATACGCAGTATTTT.